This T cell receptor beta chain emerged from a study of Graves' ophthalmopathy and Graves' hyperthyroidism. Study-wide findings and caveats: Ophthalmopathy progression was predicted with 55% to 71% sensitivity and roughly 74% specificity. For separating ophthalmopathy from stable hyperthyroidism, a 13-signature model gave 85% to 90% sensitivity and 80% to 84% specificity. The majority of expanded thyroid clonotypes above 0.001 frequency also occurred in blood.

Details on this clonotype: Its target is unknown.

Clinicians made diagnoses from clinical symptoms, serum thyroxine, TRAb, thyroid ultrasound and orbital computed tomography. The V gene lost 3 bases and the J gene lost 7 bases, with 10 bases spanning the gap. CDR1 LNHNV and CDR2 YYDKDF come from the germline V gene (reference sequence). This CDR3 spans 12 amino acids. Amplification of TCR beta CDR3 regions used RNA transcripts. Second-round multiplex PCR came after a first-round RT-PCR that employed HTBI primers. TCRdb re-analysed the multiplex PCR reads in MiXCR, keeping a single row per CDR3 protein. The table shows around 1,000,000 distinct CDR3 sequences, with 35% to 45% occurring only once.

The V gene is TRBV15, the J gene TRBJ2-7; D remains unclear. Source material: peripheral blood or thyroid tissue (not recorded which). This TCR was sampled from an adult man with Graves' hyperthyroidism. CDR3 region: CATSSTMGEQYF. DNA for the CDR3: TGTGCCACCAGCAGCACTATGGGGGAGCAGTACTTC.